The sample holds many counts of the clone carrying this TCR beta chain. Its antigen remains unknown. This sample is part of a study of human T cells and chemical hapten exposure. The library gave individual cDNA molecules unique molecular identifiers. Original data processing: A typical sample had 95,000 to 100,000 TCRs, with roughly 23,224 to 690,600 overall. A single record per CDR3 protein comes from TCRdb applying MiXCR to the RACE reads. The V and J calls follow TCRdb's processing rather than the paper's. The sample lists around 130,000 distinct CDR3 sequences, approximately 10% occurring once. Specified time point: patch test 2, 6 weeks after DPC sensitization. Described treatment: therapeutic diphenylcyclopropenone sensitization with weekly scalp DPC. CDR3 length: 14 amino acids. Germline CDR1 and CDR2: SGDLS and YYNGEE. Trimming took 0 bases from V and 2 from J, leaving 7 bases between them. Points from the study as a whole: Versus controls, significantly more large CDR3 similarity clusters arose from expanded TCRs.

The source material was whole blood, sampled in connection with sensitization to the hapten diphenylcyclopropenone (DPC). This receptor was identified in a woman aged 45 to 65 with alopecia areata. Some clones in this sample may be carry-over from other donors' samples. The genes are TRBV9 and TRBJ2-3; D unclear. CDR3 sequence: CASSVEGSTDTQYF. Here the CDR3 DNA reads TGTGCCAGCAGCGTAGAGGGTTCCACAGATACGCAGTATTTT.